These 15 T cell receptor beta chains came from one sample sequenced in a study of blood T cell repertoires in COVID-19. Clones were read by immunoSEQ multiplex PCR, and TCRdb kept only the in-frame ones, dropping some. In the table there are 150,000 to 170,000 clones, approximately 86% of which are singletons. Specimen: peripheral blood. The origin of the receptors is a man aged 55 to 70 with COVID-19, enrolled during active disease.

As DNA, the CDR3 is TGTGCCAGCAGCCAAAAAGACAGGGGTGGCGAAAAACTGTTTTTT. It is translated as CASSQKDRGGEKLFF. The gene calls are TRBV16 and TRBJ1-4; 8 positions match TRBD1. Germline assignment: CDR1 KGHSY and CDR2 FQNENV. Germline trimming cut 2 bases from V and 8 bases from J; bases unmatched to any gene: 7. This CDR3 is 15 amino acids long. The full variable domain, completed using reference TRBV16 and TRBJ1-4, is GEEVAQTPKHLVRGEGQKAKLYCAPIKGHSYVFWYQQVLKNEFKFLISFQNENVFDETGMPKERFSAKCLPNSPCSLEIQATKLEDSAVYFCASSQKDRGGEKLFFGSGTQLSVL.

The CDR3 DNA sequence: TGTGCCAGCAGCTTAGCCCGGGACAGATACTCTGGAAACACCATATATTTT. Translating gives CASSLARDRYSGNTIYF. This chain links TRBV11-2 with TRBJ1-3; 7 nucleotides agree with TRBD1. The CDR3 covers 17 residues. Germline values: CDR1 SGHAT, CDR2 FQNNGV. V gave up 1 base and J gave up 0 bases; unmatched junction bases: 6.

The V and J genes are TRBV7-2 and TRBJ1-5, with unresolved D. V lost 1 base, J lost 1 base, and 8 bases lay in between. The CDR3 has 15 amino acids. CDR1 is SGHTA and CDR2 is FQGNSA in the germline V gene. The CDR3 sequence is CASSLVPESNQPQHF. The CDR3 bases are TGTGCCAGCAGCTTAGTCCCAGAAAGCAATCAGCCCCAGCATTTT.

The chain joins TRBV6-6 to TRBJ1-4; D perhaps matches TRBD1 (6 bases). This CDR3 spans 14 amino acids. CDR1 is MNHNY and CDR2 is SVGAGI in the germline V gene (reference sequence). V was cut by 2 bases and J by 4 bases, with 8 bases left in between. CDR3 sequence reads: CASSYGTSNEKLFF. The CDR3 bases are TGTGCCAGCAGTTACGGGACAAGTAATGAAAAACTGTTTTTT.

The V and J genes are TRBV4-1 and TRBJ2-1, with 8 bases aligning to TRBD2. CDR1 is MGHRA, CDR2 YSYEKL, per germline. The CDR3 covers 19 residues. V lost 1 base, J lost 6 bases, and 17 bases stayed unmatched. The CDR3 sequence is CASSQALRLRGEGLNEQFF. The CDR3 DNA follows: TGCGCCAGCAGCCAAGCACTACGTCTGCGGGGGGAGGGGCTCAATGAGCAGTTCTTC.

J is TRBJ2-2 and V is TRBV5-4, with 9 bases lining up with TRBD1. CDR3 length: 16 amino acids. The germline V gene encodes CDR1 SGHNT and CDR2 YYREEE (reference sequence). The trim removed 3 bases at V and 2 bases at J, leaving 5 bases unmatched. DNA for the CDR3: TGTGCCAGCAGCTCCTCGGGACAGGGCAACACCGGGGAGCTGTTTTTT. It translates to CASSSSGQGNTGELFF.

The chain has TRBV28 and TRBJ1-2; weak D call: TRBD1 (5 bases). V gave up 6 bases and J gave up 8 bases, with 13 bases separating them. The CDR3 totals 12 residues. Germline V CDR1 and CDR2: MDHEN, SYDVKM. The CDR3 nucleotides read TGTGCCAGCAGGGAAACAGGAGTAGGCTACACCTTC. This codes for CASRETGVGYTF.

CDR3 in DNA: TGTGCCAGTATCGCGAACACCGGGGAGCTGTTTTTT. Amino acid sequence: CASIANTGELFF. The chain is built from TRBV24-1 and TRBJ2-2; no firm D call. The CDR3 is 12 residues long. From germline, CDR1 is KGHDR and CDR2 SFDVKD. Trimming cost V 11 bases and J 0 bases, with 6 bases left between them.

The chain carries TRBV2 and TRBJ2-3; 8 nucleotides agree with TRBD2. Trimming cost V 9 bases and J 0 bases; bases outside gene matches: 8. Germline CDR1 SNHLY, CDR2 FYNNEI. This CDR3 has 15 amino acids. CDR3 sequence (DNA): TGTGCCAGTATTCGGGCTAGCGGGAGCACAGATACGCAGTATTTT. Protein sequence: CASIRASGSTDTQYF.

The V and J genes are TRBV19 and TRBJ2-1; 11 bases map to TRBD2. CDR1 and CDR2 (germline): LNHDA, SQIVND (reference sequence). V was clipped by 3 bases and J by 10 bases; unmatched bases: 8. This CDR3 spans 15 amino acids. This CDR3 is CASSMLAGGPPEQFF. The CDR3 DNA follows: TGTGCCAGTAGTATGCTAGCGGGGGGTCCCCCAGAGCAGTTCTTC.

This clone was detected once. The gene calls are TRBV18 and TRBJ1-3, with unresolved D. V was trimmed by 2 bases and J by 7 bases, leaving 3 bases between them. This CDR3 spans 11 amino acids. Looked up from germline, CDR1 is KGHSH and CDR2 is LQKENI. The DNA for the CDR3 is TGTGCCAGCTCACCAGAGAACACCATATATTTT. It codes for CASSPENTIYF. Complete variable domain (other parts from reference TRBV18 and TRBJ1-3): NAGVMQNPRHLVRRRGQEARLRCSPMKGHSHVYWYRQLPEEGLKFMVYLQKENIIDESGMPKERFSAEFPKEGPSILRIQQVVRGDSAAYFCASSPENTIYFGEGSWLTVV.

There are a few counts of this clone. The rearrangement links TRBV5-1 to TRBJ2-5; TRBD2 matches 10 bases. V lost 4 bases to trimming and J lost 2 bases; unmatched junction nucleotides: 14. The CDR3 consists of 18 residues. Germline-derived CDR1 and CDR2 are SGHRS and YFSETQ. The CDR3 DNA sequence: TGCGCCAGCAGCATGGGACTAGCGCCCATCCGAGTACAAGAGACCCAGTACTTC. Translating gives CASSMGLAPIRVQETQYF.

V gene TRBV7-2 combines with J gene TRBJ1-1; unclear D gene. Trimming took off 1 base at V and 11 bases at J, with 11 bases between the two ends. Germline V gene data show CDR1 as SGHTA and CDR2 as FQGNSA. The CDR3 totals 12 residues. The DNA of the CDR3 is TGTGCCAGCAGCTTAGATCACCTACAGGCTTTCTTT. Its protein product is CASSLDHLQAFF.

The rearrangement joins TRBV7-2 to TRBJ2-1, with 9 bases identical to TRBD1. With 5 bases clipped from V and 7 bases from J, the junction kept 15 bases outside the gene matches. This CDR3 comprises 17 residues. Germline CDR1 SGHTA, CDR2 FQGNSA. The CDR3 DNA is TGTGCCAGCAGCACCCGAGTCCCGGGACAGGGACCAAATGAGCAGTTCTTC. This encodes CASSTRVPGQGPNEQFF. The full variable domain, in which reference TRBV7-2 and TRBJ2-1 provide the parts outside the CDR3, is GAGVSQSPSNKVTEKGKDVELRCDPISGHTALYWYRQSLGQGLEFLIYFQGNSAPDKSGLPSDRFSAERTGGSVSTLTIQRTQQEDSAVYLCASSTRVPGQGPNEQFFGPGTRLTVL.

The chain carries TRBV7-2 and TRBJ2-1, with 7 bases aligning to TRBD1. This CDR3 is built from 15 residues. After removal of 2 bases from V and 2 bases from J, the junction contained 3 bases not matched to a gene. Germline lookup yields CDR1 SGHTA and CDR2 FQGNSA. The CDR3 DNA is TGTGCCAGCAGCTTAACGGGACAGACCTACAATGAGCAGTTCTTC. It codes for CASSLTGQTYNEQFF.